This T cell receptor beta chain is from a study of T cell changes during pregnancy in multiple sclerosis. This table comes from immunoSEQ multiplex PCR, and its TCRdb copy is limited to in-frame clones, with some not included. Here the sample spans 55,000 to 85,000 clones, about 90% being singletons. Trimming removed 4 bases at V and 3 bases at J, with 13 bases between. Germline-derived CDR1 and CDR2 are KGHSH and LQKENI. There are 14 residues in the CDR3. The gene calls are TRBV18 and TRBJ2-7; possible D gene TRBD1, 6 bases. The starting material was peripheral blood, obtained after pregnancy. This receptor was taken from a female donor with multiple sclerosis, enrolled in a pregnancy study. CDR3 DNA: TGTGCCAGCTCACGTATGGGACAAAGCTACGAGCAGTACTTC. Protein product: CASSRMGQSYEQYF.